This TCR beta chain derives from a study of cytomegalovirus exposure and HLA in healthy donors. Study-level information: In a later analysis, the 130 or so validation repertoires were reported to have used the same platform as the 550 to 850 first-cohort repertoires. General study findings and limits: In vitro confirmation showed a few CMV-associated chains to be CMV antigen specific. There were approximately 150 TCR beta chains listed as cytomegalovirus-associated. Many donors carried some public TCRs, although rarity characterized most TCR sequences.

Points on this clone: The antigen is unknown.

Profiled with immunoSEQ multiplex PCR; TCRdb holds only in-frame clones, not every one. The sample carries a few hundred thousand clones, 75% to 90% recorded once. CDR1 and CDR2 from the germline V gene are MDHEN and SYDVKM. The CDR3 covers 16 residues. The V and J ends lost 6 bases and 9 bases, in that order; junction bases with no gene match: 10. The sequenced material came from PBMCs. The V gene is TRBV28, the J gene TRBJ2-1, with TRBD2 identical over 14 bases. The TCR was taken from a young woman in good health and CMV-seronegative. CDR3 sequence: CASRHTGLAGVIEQFF. In DNA, the CDR3 is TGTGCCAGCAGACATACGGGACTAGCGGGAGTCATTGAGCAGTTCTTC.